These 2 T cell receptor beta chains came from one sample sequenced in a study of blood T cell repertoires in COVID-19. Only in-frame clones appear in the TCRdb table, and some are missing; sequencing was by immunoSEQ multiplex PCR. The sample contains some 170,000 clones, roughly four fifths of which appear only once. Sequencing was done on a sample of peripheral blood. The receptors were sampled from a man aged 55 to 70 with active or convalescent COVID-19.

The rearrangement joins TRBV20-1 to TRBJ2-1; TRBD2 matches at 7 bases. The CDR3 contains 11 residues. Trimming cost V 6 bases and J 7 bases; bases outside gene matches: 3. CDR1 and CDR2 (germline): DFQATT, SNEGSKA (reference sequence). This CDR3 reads CSAGGGNEQFF. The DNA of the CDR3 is TGCAGTGCAGGCGGGGGTAATGAGCAGTTCTTC.

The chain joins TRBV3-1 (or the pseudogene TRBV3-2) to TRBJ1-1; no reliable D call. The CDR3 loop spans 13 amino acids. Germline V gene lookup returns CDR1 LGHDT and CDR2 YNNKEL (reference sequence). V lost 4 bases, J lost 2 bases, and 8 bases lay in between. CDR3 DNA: TGTGCCAGCAGCCTGGGAGATAACACTGAAGCTTTCTTT. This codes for CASSLGDNTEAFF.